Reported below is one T cell receptor (beta chain). Its target is not known. Researchers ran the assay at a deep level. Repertoires were generated with immunoSEQ multiplex PCR, while TCRdb's copy carries only in-frame clones and drops some. The repertoire holds about 650,000 clones, with less than 97% as singletons. Germline V gene sequence: CDR1 SGHRS, CDR2 YFSETQ. J was trimmed by 3 bases and V by 0 bases; bases with no gene match: 10. This CDR3 contains 17 residues. The data stem from a study of shared clonotypes between healthy human individuals. Whole-study context: Per donor, CD8 memory used one plate, CD8 naive used two, CD4 memory used three and CD4 naive used three.

General study points: Donors were few, which limited the genetic and exposure-history diversity represented.

Naive CD8 isolation took CD45RO-negative cells positively selected for CCR7 and excluded terminally differentiated effector memory CD45RA+ cells. The sequenced material came from naive CD8+ T cells sorted from blood. The TCR comes from a woman aged 25-40 years in good health. The chain carries TRBV5-1 and TRBJ2-3, with TRBD1 identical over 7 bases. The CDR3 coding sequence is TGCGCCAGCAGCTTGGATGGTGTGCAGGGGGAAACAGATACGCAGTATTTT. This codes for CASSLDGVQGETDTQYF. The variable domain in full, with the rest retrieved from reference TRBV5-1 and TRBJ2-3, is KAGVTQTPRYLIKTRGQQVTLSCSPISGHRSVSWYQQTPGQGLQFLFEYFSETQRNKGNFPGRFSGRQFSNSRSEMNVSTLELGDSALYLCASSLDGVQGETDTQYFGPGTRLTVL.